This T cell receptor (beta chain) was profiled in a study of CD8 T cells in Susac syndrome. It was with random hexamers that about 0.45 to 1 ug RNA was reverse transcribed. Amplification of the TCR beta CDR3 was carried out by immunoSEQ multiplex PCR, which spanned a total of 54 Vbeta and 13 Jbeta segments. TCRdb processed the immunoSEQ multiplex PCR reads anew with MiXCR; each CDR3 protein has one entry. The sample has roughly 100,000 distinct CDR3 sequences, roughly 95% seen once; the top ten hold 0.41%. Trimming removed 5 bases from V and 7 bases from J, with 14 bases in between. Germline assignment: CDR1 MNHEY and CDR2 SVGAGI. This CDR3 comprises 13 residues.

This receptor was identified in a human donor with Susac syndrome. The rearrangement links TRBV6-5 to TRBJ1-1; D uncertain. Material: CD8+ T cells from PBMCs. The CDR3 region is CASSHVRAVEAFF. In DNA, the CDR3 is TGTGCCAGCAGTCATGTTAGGGCGGTTGAAGCTTTCTTT.